The subject of this entry is one T cell receptor beta chain. The antigen is unknown. Here immunoSEQ multiplex PCR was the method, and the copy in TCRdb shows in-frame clones only, minus some. In the table there are roughly 2 million clones, roughly 96% of which are singletons. The sample originates from a study of shared clonotypes between healthy human individuals. Study outcomes and limitations: Sharing across four donors was highest in naive CD4 (around 5%) and lowest in memory CD8 (roughly 0.4%).

Germline-derived CDR1 and CDR2 are KGHSH and LQKENI. V was pared by 0 bases and J by 8 bases, with 16 bases between. This CDR3 region has 15 residues. This chain connects TRBV18 to TRBJ1-2, with D unclear. The sample was naive CD4+ T cells sorted from blood. As for subset: CD45RA+ positively selected. This TCR came from a man younger than 30 in good health. This CDR3 reads CASSPPDAAQSGYTF. CDR3 in DNA: TGTGCCAGCTCACCACCAGACGCGGCGCAGAGCGGCTACACCTTC.